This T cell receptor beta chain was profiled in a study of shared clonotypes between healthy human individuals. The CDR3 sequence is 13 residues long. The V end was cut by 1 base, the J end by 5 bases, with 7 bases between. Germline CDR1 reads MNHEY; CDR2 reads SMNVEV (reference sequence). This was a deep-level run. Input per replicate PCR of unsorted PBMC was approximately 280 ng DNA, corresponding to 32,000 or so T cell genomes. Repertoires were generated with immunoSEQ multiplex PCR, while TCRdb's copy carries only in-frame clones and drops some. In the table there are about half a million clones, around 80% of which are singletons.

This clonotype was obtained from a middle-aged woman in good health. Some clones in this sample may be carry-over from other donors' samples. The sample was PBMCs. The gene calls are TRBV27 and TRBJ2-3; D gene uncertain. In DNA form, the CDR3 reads TGTGCCAGCAGTTTATTAGGTGGAGATACGCAGTATTTT. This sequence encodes CASSLLGGDTQYF.